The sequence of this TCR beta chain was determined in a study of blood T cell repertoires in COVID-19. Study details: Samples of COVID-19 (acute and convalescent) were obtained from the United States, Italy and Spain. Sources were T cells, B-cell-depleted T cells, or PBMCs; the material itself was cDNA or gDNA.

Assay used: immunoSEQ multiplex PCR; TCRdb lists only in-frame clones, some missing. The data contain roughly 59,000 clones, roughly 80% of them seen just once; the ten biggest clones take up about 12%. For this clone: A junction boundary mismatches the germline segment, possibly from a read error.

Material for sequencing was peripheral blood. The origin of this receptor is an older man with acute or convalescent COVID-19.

The CDR3 sequence is CASSLAAYDSPLHF. As DNA, the CDR3 is TGCGCCAGCAGCTTGGCCGCCTATGATTCACCCCTCCACTTT. This sequence joins TRBV5-1 and TRBJ1-6; D is undetermined. Germline loops: CDR1 SGHRS, CDR2 YFSETQ. The CDR3 extends over 14 amino acids.